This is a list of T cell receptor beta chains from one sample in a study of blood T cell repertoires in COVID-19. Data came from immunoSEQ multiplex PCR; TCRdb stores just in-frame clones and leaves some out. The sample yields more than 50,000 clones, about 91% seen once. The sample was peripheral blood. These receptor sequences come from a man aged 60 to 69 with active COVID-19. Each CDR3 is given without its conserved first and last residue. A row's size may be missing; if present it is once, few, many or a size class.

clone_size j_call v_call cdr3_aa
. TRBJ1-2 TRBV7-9 ASSPSGQNYGYT
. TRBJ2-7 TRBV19 ASSYDRGGEQY
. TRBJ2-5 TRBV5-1 ASSLLTGKEETQY
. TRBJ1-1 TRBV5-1 ASSSNRDRDEAF
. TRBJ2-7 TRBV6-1 ASSEDRYSYEQY
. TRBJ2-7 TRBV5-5 ASSTRDRIGRPYEQY
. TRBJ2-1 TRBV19 ASSIRDRGYNEQF
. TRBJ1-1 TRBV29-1 SVTTGTGTEAF
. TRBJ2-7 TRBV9 ASSVGGQPYEQY
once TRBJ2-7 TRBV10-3 AIRGPGLAGEWEQY
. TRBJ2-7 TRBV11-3 ASSLGGGNRYEQY
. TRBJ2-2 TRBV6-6 ASSPRDRGNTGELF
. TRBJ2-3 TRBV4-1 ASSQRTQTGGYTDTQY
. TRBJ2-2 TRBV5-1 ASSLAQGAIGELF
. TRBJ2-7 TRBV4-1 ASSQDNGQGYYEQY
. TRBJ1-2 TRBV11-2 ASSSTHRAWSGYT
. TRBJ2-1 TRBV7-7 ASSRTSGRDNEQF
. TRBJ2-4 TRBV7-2 ASSPGTGVGIQY
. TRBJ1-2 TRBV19 ASTGTGGRYGYT
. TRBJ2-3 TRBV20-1 SASQSASARTDTQY
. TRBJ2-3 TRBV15 ATNQGATDTQY
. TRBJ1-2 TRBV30 AWSQGIYGYT
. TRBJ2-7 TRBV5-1 ASSLDARGTYEQY
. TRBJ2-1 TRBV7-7 ASSPRTSSPNEQF
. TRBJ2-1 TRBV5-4 ASSDTSGRANEQF
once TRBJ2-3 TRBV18 ASSPAALDTDTQY
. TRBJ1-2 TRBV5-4 ASSRQGGEGYT
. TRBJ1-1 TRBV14 ASSLWGTGLTEAF
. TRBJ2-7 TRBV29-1 SVLPWTGYEQY
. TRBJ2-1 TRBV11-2 ASSLVSGSNEQF
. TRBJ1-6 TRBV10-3 AISADRGDSPLH
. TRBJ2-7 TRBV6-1 ASSDRDRGRYEQY
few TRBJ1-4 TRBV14 ASSRSGGATNEKLF
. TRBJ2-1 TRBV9 ASSVALTVLAGEGEQF
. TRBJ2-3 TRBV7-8 ASTRLSTSTDTQY
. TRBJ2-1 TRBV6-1 ASSDGFEQF
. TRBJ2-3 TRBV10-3 AISSSSATSTDTQY